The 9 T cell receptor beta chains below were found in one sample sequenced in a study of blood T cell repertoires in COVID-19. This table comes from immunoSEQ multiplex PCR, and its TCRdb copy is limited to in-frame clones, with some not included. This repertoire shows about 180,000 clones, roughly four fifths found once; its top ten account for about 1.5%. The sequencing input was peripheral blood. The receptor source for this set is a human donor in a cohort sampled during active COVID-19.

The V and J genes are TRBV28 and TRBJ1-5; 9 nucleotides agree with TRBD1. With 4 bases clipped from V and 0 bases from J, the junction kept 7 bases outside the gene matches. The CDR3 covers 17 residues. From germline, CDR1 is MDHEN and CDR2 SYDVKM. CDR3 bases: TGTGCCAGCAGTTCACCCCGACAGGGGGGTAGCAATCAGCCCCAGCATTTT. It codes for CASSSPRQGGSNQPQHF.

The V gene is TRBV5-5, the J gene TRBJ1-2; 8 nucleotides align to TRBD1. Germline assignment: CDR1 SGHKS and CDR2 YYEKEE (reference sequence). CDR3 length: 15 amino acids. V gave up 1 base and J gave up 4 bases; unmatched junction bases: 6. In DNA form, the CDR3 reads TGTGCCAGCAGCTTGACGGACAGGGCGCCCTATGGCTACACCTTC. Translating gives CASSLTDRAPYGYTF.

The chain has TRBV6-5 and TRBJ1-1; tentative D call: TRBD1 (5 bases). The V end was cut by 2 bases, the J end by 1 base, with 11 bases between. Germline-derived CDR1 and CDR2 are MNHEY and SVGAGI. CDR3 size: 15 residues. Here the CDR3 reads CASSYQQGTNTEAFF. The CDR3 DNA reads TGTGCCAGCAGTTACCAGCAGGGTACGAACACTGAAGCTTTCTTT.

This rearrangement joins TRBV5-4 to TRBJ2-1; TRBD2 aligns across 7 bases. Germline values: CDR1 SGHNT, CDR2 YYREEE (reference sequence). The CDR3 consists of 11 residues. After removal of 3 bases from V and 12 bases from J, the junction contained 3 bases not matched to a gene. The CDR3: CASSSPGGQFF. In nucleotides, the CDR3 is TGTGCCAGCAGCTCTCCGGGGGGGCAGTTCTTC.

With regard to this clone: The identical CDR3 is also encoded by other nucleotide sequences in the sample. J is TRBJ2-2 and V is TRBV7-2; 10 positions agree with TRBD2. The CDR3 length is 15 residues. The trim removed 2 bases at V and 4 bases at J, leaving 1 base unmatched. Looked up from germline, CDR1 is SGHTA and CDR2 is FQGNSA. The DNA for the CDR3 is TGTGCCAGCAGCTTAAGCGGGAGGGGCACCGGGGAGCTGTTTTTT. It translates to CASSLSGRGTGELFF.

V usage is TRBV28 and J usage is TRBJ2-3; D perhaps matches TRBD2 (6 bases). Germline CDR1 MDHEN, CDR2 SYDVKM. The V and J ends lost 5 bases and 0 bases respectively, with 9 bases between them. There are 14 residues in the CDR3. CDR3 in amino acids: CASSQGLSTDTQYF. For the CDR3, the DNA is TGTGCCAGCAGTCAGGGACTTAGCACAGATACGCAGTATTTT.

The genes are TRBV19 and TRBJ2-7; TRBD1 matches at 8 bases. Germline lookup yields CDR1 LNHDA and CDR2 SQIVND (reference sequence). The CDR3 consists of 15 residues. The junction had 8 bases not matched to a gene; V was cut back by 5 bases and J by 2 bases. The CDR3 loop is CASSLTRQGTYEQYF. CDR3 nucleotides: TGTGCCAGTAGTTTAACTCGACAGGGGACCTACGAGCAGTACTTC. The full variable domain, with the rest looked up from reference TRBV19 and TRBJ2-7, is DGGITQSPKYLFRKEGQNVTLSCEQNLNHDAMYWYRQDPGQGLRLIYYSQIVNDFQKGDIAEGYSVSREKKESFPLTVTSAQKNPTAFYLCASSLTRQGTYEQYFGPGTRLTVT.

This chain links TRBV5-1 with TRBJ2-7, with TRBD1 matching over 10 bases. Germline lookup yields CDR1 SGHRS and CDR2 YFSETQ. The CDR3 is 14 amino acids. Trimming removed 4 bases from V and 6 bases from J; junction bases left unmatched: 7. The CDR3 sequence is CASSAAGQGSEQYF. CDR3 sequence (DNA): TGCGCCAGCAGCGCAGCGGGACAGGGGTCCGAGCAGTACTTC.

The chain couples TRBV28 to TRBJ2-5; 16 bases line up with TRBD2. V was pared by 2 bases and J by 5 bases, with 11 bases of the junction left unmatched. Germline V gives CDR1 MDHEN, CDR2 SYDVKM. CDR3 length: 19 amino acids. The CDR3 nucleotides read TGTGCCAGCAGTTTAGAACCGGGACTAGCGGGAGGGCCAAGGGAGACCCAGTACTTC. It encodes CASSLEPGLAGGPRETQYF.